Shown below are 17 T cell receptor beta chains from a single sample sequenced in a study of blood T cells in healthy people across ages. Using a J-beta primer mix together with a sample-barcoded 5' primer, a second PCR was run for 7 to 11 cycles. TCRdb redid the calling of the 5' RACE reads with MiXCR, one entry per CDR3 protein. The sample contains hundreds of thousands of distinct CDR3 sequences, about 32% of which appear only once. Sequenced: blood. Source of these receptors: a woman aged 80 or over in good health.

This clonotype occurred a few times. A clone one base away is much larger, so this may be a read error. The chain employs TRBV20-1 and TRBJ2-1; TRBD2 matches at 9 bases. This CDR3 contains 17 residues. Germline V CDR1 and CDR2: DFQATT, SNEGSKA (reference sequence). Germline trimming cut 0 bases from V and 4 bases from J; bases unmatched to any gene: 10. This chain's CDR3 is CSARDRLRGGPYNEQFF. The CDR3 DNA follows: TGCAGTGCTAGAGACCGATTGCGGGGGGGGCCGTACAATGAGCAGTTCTTC.

Points on this clonotype: It may be a read error: a sequence one base away is much more abundant. The chain combines TRBV9 with TRBJ2-1; TRBD2 might be the D (7 bases). The DNA end lines up better with TRBJ2-7; the J call may be wrong. This CDR3 spans 16 amino acids. Per germline, CDR1 SGDLS and CDR2 YYNGEE. CDR3 nucleotides: TGTGCCAGCAGCGTAGAGATCGGGGGGCGAGGCAATGAGCAGTACTTC. It yields the protein CASSVEIGGRGNEQYF.

As regards this clonotype: A much larger clone lies one base from this, so it may be a read error. The chain couples TRBV12-3 or TRBV12-4 to TRBJ2-1; TRBD1 matches at 7 bases. The CDR3 is 15 residues long. The CDR3 bases are TGTGCCAGCAGTATCACAGGGGATCCCTACAGTGAGCAGTTCTTC. This sequence encodes CASSITGDPYSEQFF.

The rearrangement links TRBV6-6 to TRBJ1-6; no firm D call. CDR3 length equals 14 residues. V was pared by 8 bases and J by 7 bases, with 15 bases between. Germline V gene lookup returns CDR1 MNHNY and CDR2 SVGAGI (reference sequence). The CDR3 sequence: CASAFLRQNSPLHF. DNA for the CDR3: TGTGCCAGCGCCTTCCTCCGGCAGAATTCACCCCTCCACTTT.

This chain connects TRBV5-1 to TRBJ1-6; 8 nucleotides match TRBD1. V dropped 4 bases and J dropped 7; count of bases not matched to a gene: 7. CDR1 and CDR2 (germline): SGHRS, YFSETQ. The CDR3 consists of 15 residues. Here the CDR3 reads CASSPGQANNSPLHF. CDR3 coding DNA: TGCGCCAGCAGCCCGGGACAGGCAAACAATTCACCCCTCCACTTT.

The chain is built from TRBV30 and TRBJ2-3; 10 nucleotides match TRBD1. Germline CDR1 and CDR2: GTSNPN and SVGIG (reference sequence). The CDR3 length is 16 residues. Trimming removed 0 bases from V and 5 bases from J; junction bases left unmatched: 8. The CDR3 sequence is CAWSVPGQGREDTQYF. The DNA of the CDR3 is TGTGCCTGGAGTGTCCCGGGACAGGGGCGAGAAGATACGCAGTATTTT. The variable domain in full, with the rest retrieved from reference TRBV30 and TRBJ2-3, is SQTIHQWPATLVQPVGSPLSLECTVEGTSNPNLYWYRQAAGRGLQLLFYSVGIGQISSEVPQNLSASRPQDRQFILSSKKLLLSDSGFYLCAWSVPGQGREDTQYFGPGTRLTVL.

In its sample, this clonotype was seen many times. This chain uses TRBV27 with TRBJ1-5, with 7 bases fitting TRBD1. The ends lost 9 bases at V and 0 bases at J; junction bases unmatched: 5. This CDR3 spans 14 amino acids. Per germline, CDR1 MNHEY and CDR2 SMNVEV (reference sequence). DNA of the CDR3: TGTGCCAGTGGGACAGACTATAGCAATCAGCCCCAGCATTTT. Translated: CASGTDYSNQPQHF.

The rearrangement links TRBV20-1 to TRBJ2-5; D could derive from TRBD1 or TRBD2 (5 bases each). Germline V gene lookup returns CDR1 DFQATT and CDR2 SNEGSKA (reference sequence). The CDR3 length is 14 residues. The V gene lost 6 bases and the J gene lost 3 bases, with 17 bases spanning the gap. The CDR3 loop reads CSAETGTAEETQYF. DNA for the CDR3: TGCAGTGCAGAGACCGGGACCGCCGAAGAGACCCAGTACTTC.

About this clonotype: A read error is possible here, since a much larger clone lies one base away. This chain links TRBV15 with TRBJ2-1, with TRBD1 matching over 7 bases. Matching the DNA end better, TRBJ2-7 makes the J call doubtful. The CDR3 is 16 residues long. Germline V gene sequence: CDR1 LNHNV, CDR2 YYDKDF (reference sequence). DNA of the CDR3: TGTGCCACCAGCAGAGATCTAAATGGCAGGGGGAATGAGCAGTACTTC. This encodes CATSRDLNGRGNEQYF.

The chain couples TRBV20-1 to TRBJ2-3; TRBD2 aligns across 9 bases. V lost 2 bases to trimming and J lost 2 bases; unmatched junction nucleotides: 20. The CDR3 covers 20 residues. Germline loops: CDR1 DFQATT, CDR2 SNEGSKA (reference sequence). The CDR3 sequence: CSARYVGGLATALPTDTQYF. The DNA of the CDR3 is TGCAGTGCTAGATATGTGGGGGGACTAGCAACTGCCCTACCCACAGATACGCAGTATTTT.

Concerning this clonotype itself: A much larger clone sits a single nucleotide away, making a read error possible. J is TRBJ2-1 and V is TRBV3-1; D unresolved. The better agreement between TRBJ2-7 and the DNA end casts doubt on the J call. Germline V lookup: CDR1 LGHDT, CDR2 YNNKEL (reference sequence). The CDR3 is 12 residues long. The CDR3 DNA follows: TGTGCCAGCAGCCAAGCGACCAATGAGCAGTACTTC. Residues: CASSQATNEQYF.

Remarks on this clonotype: A read error may be the cause here, since a much bigger clone is one base away. The V call is TRBV3-1, the J call TRBJ1-4; possible D gene TRBD1, 5 bases. The CDR3 totals 16 residues. Per germline, CDR1 LGHDT and CDR2 YNNKEL (reference sequence). The CDR3 DNA follows: TGTGCCAGCAGCCAAATAACAGGAGCAACTAGTGAAAAACTGTTTTTT. It encodes CASSQITGATSEKLFF.

A word on this clonotype: Given a much more abundant clone one base away, this may be a read error. The chain combines TRBV30 with TRBJ2-5; TRBD1 matches 9 bases. The DNA end is a closer match to TRBJ2-7, so the J assignment may be wrong. CDR1 GTSNPN and CDR2 SVGIG come from the germline V gene (reference sequence). The CDR3 extends over 13 amino acids. The CDR3 sequence: CAWRRTGAREQYF. As DNA, the CDR3 is TGTGCCTGGAGGCGGACAGGGGCCCGCGAGCAGTACTTC.

This clonotype was counted ten times or more. V gene TRBV15 combines with J gene TRBJ2-7; D may be TRBD1 or TRBD2 (5 bases each). The germline gives CDR1 LNHNV, CDR2 YYDKDF (reference sequence). CDR3 length: 16 amino acids. Trimming shortened V by 1 base and J by 0 bases, and 13 bases separated the two germline ends. The CDR3 sequence: CATSRGGGQSSYEQYF. CDR3 DNA: TGTGCCACCAGCAGAGGAGGAGGACAATCCTCCTACGAGCAGTACTTC.

The V gene is TRBV12-3 or TRBV12-4, the J gene TRBJ2-1; TRBD2 matches 7 bases. CDR3 length equals 16 residues. V lost 3 bases and J lost 3; bases outside the gene matches: 8. CDR3 bases: TGTGCCAGCAGTTTTAACGTTTTAGCGGGCTACAATGAGCAGTTCTTC. Translating it yields CASSFNVLAGYNEQFF.

CDR3 loop: CASRAGRGSRGTEAFF. In DNA, the CDR3 is TGTGCCAGCAGAGCTGGAAGAGGATCCCGGGGCACTGAAGCTTTCTTT. The V and J genes are TRBV5-4 and TRBJ1-1; D is unresolved. The CDR3 covers 16 residues. The germline V gene has CDR1 SGHNT and CDR2 YYREEE (reference sequence). V was trimmed by 5 bases and J by 4 bases, leaving 21 bases between them.

This clonotype has at least ten counts. This may be a read error: a much more frequent sequence differs by one nucleotide. The rearrangement joins TRBV13 to TRBJ2-5; no definite D call. Germline CDR1 reads PRHDT; CDR2 reads FYEKMQ (reference sequence). Trimming left V 2 bases short and J 5 bases short, with 6 bases between. The CDR3 is 12 residues long. The DNA for the CDR3 is TGTGCCAGCAGCTTATTCTGCGAGACCCAGTACTTC. It codes for CASSLFCETQYF. The full variable domain, rest sourced from reference TRBV13 and TRBJ2-5, is AAGVIQSPRHLIKEKRETATLKCYPIPRHDTVYWYQQGPGQDPQFLISFYEKMQSDKGSIPDRFSAQQFSDYHSELNMSSLELGDSALYFCASSLFCETQYFGPGTRLLVL.